This T cell receptor (beta chain) was captured in a study of cytomegalovirus exposure and HLA in healthy donors. Whole-study results and caveats: In vitro testing confirmed a few CMV-associated chains as specific for CMV antigens.

Sequencing was performed with immunoSEQ multiplex PCR; in TCRdb, only in-frame clones are kept and a portion is missing. The sample includes tens of thousands of clones, roughly 89% of them seen just once. Germline trimming cut 2 bases from V and 6 bases from J; bases unmatched to any gene: 0. Germline CDR1 and CDR2: MRHNA and SNTAGT. CDR3 length: 14 amino acids. This clone came up once. Its antigen is currently unknown. Sequenced: PBMCs. This receptor was identified in a woman aged 18-30 years in good health and CMV-seropositive. The J gene is TRBJ2-1, the V gene TRBV6-4; 11 nucleotides agree with TRBD2. CDR3 amino acids: CASSDLAGGNEQFF. CDR3 in DNA: TGTGCCAGCAGTGACCTAGCGGGAGGCAATGAGCAGTTCTTC.